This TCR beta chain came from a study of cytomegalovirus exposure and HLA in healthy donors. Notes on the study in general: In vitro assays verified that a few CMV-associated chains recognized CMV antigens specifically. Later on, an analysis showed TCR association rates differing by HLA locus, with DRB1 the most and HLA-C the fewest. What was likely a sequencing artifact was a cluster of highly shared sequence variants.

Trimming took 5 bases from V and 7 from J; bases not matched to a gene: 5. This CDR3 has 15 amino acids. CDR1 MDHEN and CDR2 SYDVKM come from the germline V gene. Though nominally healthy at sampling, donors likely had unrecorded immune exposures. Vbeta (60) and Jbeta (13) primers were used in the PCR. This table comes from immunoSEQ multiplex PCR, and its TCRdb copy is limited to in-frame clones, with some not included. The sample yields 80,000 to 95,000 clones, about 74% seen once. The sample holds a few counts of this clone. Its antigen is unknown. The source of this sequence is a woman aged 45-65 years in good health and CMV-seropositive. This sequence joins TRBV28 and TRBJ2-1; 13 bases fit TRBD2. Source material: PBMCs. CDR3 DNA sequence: TGTGCCAGCAGTCGTTGGACTAGCGGGAGAAATGAGCAGTTCTTC. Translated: CASSRWTSGRNEQFF.